This T cell receptor beta chain stems from a study of control samples from healthy donors and cancer patients. CDR1 and CDR2 from the germline V gene are MDHEN and SYDVKM. V lost 7 bases and J lost 4; bases outside the gene matches: 8. The CDR3 runs to 14 residues. Produced via immunoSEQ multiplex PCR; TCRdb's table is partial and in-frame only. The sample records under 85,000 clones, 93% being singletons. The clonotype was recovered from a middle-aged woman with lung cancer. J is TRBJ2-5 and V is TRBV28; 8 positions match TRBD1. The sequenced sample was PBMCs. The CDR3 DNA reads as TGTGCCAGCACCGCTGGCAGGGGGCGAGAGACCCAGTACTTC. It encodes CASTAGRGRETQYF.